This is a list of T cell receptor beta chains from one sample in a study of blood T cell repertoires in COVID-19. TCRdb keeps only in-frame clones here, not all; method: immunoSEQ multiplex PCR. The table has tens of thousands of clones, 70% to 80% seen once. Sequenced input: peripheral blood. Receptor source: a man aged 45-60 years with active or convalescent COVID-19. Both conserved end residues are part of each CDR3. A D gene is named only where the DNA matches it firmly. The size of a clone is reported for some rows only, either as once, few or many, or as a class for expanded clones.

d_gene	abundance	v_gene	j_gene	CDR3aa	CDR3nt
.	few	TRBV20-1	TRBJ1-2	CSARAVNGYTF	TGCAGTGCTAGAGCCGTTAATGGCTACACCTTC
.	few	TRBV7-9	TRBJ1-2	CASSLGLDYGYTF	TGTGCCAGCAGCTTAGGGCTAGACTATGGCTACACCTTC
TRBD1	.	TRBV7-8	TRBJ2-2	CASSSYRGVRELFF	TGTGCCAGCAGCTCCTACAGGGGAGTAAGGGAGCTGTTTTTT
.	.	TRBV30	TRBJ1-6	CAWSTDCLINSPLHF	TGTGCCTGGAGTACCGACTGTCTGATAAATTCACCCCTCCACTTT
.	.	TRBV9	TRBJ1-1	CASSVGGEAFF	TGTGCCAGCAGCGTAGGAGGTGAAGCTTTCTTT
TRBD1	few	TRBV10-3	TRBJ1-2	CAIGETGGRGYTF	TGTGCCATCGGGGAGACAGGGGGCCGGGGCTACACCTTC
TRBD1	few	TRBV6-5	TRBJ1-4	CASTATGVNEKLFF	TGTGCCAGCACCGCGACAGGGGTGAATGAAAAACTGTTTTTT
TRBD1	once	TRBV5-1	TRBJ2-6	CASSSGTGAGANVLTF	TGCGCCAGCAGCTCCGGGACAGGGGCTGGGGCCAACGTCCTGACTTTC
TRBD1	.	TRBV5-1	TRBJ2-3	CASSPQGMLTDTQYF	TGCGCCAGCAGCCCACAGGGGATGCTCACAGATACGCAGTATTTT
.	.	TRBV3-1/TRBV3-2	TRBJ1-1	CASSQAALYQQGKNTEAFF	TGTGCCAGCAGCCAAGCCGCACTCTATCAACAGGGTAAGAACACTGAAGCTTTCTTT
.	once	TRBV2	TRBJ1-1	CASSSRGDTEAFF	TGTGCCAGCAGCTCGCGGGGGGACACTGAAGCTTTCTTT
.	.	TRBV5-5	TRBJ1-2	CASSLNPTGFYGYTF	TGTGCCAGCAGCTTGAACCCCACAGGCTTCTATGGCTACACCTTC
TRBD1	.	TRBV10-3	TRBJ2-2	CAITQGVNTGELFF	TGTGCCATCACCCAGGGGGTGAACACCGGGGAGCTGTTTTTT